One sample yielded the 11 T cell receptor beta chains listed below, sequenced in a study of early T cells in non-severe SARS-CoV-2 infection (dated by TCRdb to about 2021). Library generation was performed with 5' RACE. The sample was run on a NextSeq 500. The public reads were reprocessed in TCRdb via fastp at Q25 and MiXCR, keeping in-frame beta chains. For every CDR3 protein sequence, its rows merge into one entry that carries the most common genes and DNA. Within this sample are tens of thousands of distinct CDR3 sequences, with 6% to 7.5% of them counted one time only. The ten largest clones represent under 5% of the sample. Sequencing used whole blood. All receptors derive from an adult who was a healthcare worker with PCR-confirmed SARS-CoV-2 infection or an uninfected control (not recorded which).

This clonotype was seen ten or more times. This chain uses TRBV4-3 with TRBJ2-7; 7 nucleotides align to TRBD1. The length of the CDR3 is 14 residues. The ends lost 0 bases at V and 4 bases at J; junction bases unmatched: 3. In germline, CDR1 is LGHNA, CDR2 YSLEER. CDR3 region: CASSQDHRGYEQYF. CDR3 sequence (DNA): TGCGCCAGCAGCCAAGACCACAGGGGTTACGAGCAGTACTTC.

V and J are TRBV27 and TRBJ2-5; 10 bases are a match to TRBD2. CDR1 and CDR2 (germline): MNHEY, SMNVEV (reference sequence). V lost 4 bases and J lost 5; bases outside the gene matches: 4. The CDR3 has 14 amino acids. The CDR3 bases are TGTGCCAGCAGTTCAATAGCGGGAGGTGAGACCCAGTACTTC. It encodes CASSSIAGGETQYF.

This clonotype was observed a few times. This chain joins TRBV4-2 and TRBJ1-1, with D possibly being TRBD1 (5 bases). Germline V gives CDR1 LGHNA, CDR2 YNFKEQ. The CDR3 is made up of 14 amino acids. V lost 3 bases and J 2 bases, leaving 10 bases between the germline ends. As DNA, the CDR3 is TGTGCCAGCAGCCACCGCGGGGCCAACACTGAAGCTTTCTTT. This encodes CASSHRGANTEAFF.

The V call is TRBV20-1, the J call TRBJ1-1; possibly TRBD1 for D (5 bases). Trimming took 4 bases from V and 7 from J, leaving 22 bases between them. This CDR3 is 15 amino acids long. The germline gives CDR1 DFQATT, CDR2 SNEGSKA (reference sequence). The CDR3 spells CSANPINKVGGEAFF. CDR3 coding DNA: TGCAGTGCTAACCCCATAAATAAGGTCGGGGGTGAAGCTTTCTTT.

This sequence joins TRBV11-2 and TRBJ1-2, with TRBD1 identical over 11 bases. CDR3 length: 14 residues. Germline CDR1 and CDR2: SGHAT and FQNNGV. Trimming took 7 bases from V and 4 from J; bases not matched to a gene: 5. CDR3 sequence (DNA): TGTGCCAGCAAGTTGGGACAGGGGGTCTATGGCTACACCTTC. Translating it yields CASKLGQGVYGYTF.

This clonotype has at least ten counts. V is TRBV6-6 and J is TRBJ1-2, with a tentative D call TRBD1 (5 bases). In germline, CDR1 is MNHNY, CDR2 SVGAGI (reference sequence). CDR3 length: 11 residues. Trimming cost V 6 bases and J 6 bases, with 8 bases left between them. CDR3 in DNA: TGTGCCAGCAGACAGGCGGATGGCTACACCTTC. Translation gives CASRQADGYTF.

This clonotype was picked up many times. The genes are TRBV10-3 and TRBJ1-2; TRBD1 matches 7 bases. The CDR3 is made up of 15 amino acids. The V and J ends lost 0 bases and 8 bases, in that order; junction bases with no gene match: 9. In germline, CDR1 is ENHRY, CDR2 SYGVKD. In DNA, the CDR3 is TGTGCCATCAGTGAGTCGATAGGGACAGTACGGGGCTACACCTTC. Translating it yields CAISESIGTVRGYTF.

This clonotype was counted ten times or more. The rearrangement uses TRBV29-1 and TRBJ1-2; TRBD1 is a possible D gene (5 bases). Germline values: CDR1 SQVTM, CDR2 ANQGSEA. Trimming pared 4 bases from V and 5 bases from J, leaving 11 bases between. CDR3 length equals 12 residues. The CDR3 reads CSVVDSLYGYTF. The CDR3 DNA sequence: TGCAGCGTTGTTGACAGCTTATATGGCTACACCTTC.

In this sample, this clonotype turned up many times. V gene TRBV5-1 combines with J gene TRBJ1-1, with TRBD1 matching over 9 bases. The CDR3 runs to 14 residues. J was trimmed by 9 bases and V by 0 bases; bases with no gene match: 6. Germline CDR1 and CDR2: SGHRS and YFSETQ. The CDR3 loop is CASSLDSGTGKAFF. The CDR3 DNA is TGCGCCAGCAGCTTGGATTCGGGGACAGGGAAAGCTTTCTTT.

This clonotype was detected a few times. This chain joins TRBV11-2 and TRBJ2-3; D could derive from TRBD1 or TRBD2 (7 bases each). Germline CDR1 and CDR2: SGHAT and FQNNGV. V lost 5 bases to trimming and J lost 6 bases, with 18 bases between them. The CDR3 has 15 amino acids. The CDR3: CASSPPGGGPDTQYF. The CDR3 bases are TGTGCCAGCAGCCCCCCAGGGGGGGGCCCGGATACGCAGTATTTT.

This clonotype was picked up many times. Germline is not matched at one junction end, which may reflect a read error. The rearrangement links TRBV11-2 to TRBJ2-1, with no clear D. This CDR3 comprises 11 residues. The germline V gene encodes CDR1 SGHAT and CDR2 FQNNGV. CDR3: CASSSRGEQSF. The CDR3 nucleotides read TGTGCCAGCAGCTCCCGCGGTGAGCAGTCCTTC.